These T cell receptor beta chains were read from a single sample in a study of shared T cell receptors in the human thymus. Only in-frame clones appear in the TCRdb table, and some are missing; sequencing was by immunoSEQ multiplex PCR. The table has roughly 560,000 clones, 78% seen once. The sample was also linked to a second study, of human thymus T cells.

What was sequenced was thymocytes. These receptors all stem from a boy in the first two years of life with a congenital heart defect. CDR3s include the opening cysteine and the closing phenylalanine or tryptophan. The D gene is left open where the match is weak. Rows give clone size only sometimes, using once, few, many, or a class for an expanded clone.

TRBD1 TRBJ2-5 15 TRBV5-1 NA TGCGCCAGCAGTCGGGACAGGGGCCTGCAAGAGACCCAGTACTTC CASSRDRGLQETQYF
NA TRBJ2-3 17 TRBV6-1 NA TGTGCCAGCAGTGAAGCCGGGGGGGACAGATACACAGATACGCAGTATTTT CASSEAGGDRYTDTQYF
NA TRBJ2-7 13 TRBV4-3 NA TGCGCCAGCAGCCAAGCTCGAGGGCACGAGCAGTACTTC CASSQARGHEQYF
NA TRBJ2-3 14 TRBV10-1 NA TGCGCCAGCACCCCGATTGGGCCGCCGAAACGGCAGTATTTT CASTPIGPPKRQYF
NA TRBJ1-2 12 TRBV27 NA TGTGCCAGCAGGGGAGGCGACTATGGCTACACCTTC CASRGGDYGYTF
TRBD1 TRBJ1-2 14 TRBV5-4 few TGTGCCAGCAGCTTAATGGGACAGGGGGGGGGCTACACCTTC CASSLMGQGGGYTF
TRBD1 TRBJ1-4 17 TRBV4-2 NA TGTGCCAGCAGCCAAGACCCTCTCAGAGACAGGGGTGAAAAACTGTTTTTT CASSQDPLRDRGEKLFF
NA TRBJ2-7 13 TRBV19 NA TGTGCCAGTAGTGCGTACCGGACATACGAGCAGTACTTC CASSAYRTYEQYF
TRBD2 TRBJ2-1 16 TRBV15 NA TGTGCCACCAGCATCTCCGGGACTAGCGGGGACAATGAGCAGTTCTTC CATSISGTSGDNEQFF
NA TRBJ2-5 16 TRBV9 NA TGTGCCAGCAGCTCCCCCCCCGGACTATTCCCCGAGACCCAGTACTTC CASSSPPGLFPETQYF
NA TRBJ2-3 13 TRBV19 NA TGTGCCAGTAGGAGCAGGGTGTCAGATACGCAGTATTTT CASRSRVSDTQYF
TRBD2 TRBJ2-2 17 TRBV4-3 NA TGCGCCAGCAGCCCTACCTCGAGCGGGAGCCACACCGGGGAGCTGTTTTTT CASSPTSSGSHTGELFF
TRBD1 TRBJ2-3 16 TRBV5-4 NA TGTGCCAGCAGCGATCCGGGACAGGGCTGGGAAAATACGCAGTATTTT CASSDPGQGWENTQYF
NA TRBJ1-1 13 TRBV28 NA NA CASRPLWGQGTFF
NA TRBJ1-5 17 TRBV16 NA TGTGCCAGCAGCCAAGTCGGAAGGCGGAATAGCAATCAGCCCCAGCATTTT CASSQVGRRNSNQPQHF
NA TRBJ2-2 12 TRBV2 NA TGTGCCAGCCGAGGGAACACCGGGGAGCTGTTTTTT CASRGNTGELFF
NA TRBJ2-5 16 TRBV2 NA TGTGCCAGCAGTTTTCGGAGTCCGGAGTTTCAAGAGACCCAGTACTTC CASSFRSPEFQETQYF
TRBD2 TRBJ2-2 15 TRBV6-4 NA TGTGCCAGCCTCGGCGGGACTAGCGACACCGGGGAGCTGTTTTTT CASLGGTSDTGELFF
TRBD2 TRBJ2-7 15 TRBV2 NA TGTGCCAGCAGTGAGGGGCCTAGCGGGAGTGACGAGCAGTACTTC CASSEGPSGSDEQYF
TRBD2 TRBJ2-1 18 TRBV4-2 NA TGTGCCAGCAGCCAAGAACCCGTACTAGCGGGAGAGGTCTATGAGCAGTTCTTC CASSQEPVLAGEVYEQFF
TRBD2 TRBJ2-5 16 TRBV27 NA TGTGCCAGCAGCCCCTCCCCCGGGGGGGTAGTAGAGACCCAGTACTTC CASSPSPGGVVETQYF
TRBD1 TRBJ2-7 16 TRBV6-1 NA TGTGCCAGCAGTGAAGCGCTTAGCAGGGGGCTATACGAGCAGTACTTC CASSEALSRGLYEQYF
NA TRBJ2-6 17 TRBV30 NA TGTGCCTGGAGTGTATTGGGGGGTCTGACTGGGGCCAACGTCCTGACTTTC CAWSVLGGLTGANVLTF
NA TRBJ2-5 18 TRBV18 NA TGTGCCAGCTCACCAGCCTCTGGGGTTGGGGGGTCGCAAGAGACCCAGTACTTC CASSPASGVGGSQETQYF
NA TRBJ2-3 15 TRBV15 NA TGTGCCACCAGCAGGATTGGGGGGTGCACAGATACGCAGTATTTT CATSRIGGCTDTQYF
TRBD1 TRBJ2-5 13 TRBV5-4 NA TGTGCCAGCAGCTTGGCACAGGGGGAGACCCAGTACTTC CASSLAQGETQYF
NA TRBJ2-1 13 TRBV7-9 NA TGTGCCAGCAGCTTGCAGGGGGGCAATGAGCAGTTCTTC CASSLQGGNEQFF
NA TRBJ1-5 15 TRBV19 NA TGTGCCAGTAGTCCCCTAGGGGATTCCAATCAGCCCCAGCATTTT CASSPLGDSNQPQHF
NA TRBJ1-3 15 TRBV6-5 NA TGTGCCAGCAGTTACGGGGGGAACTCTGGAAACACCATATATTTT CASSYGGNSGNTIYF
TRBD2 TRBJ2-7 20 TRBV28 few TGTGCCAGCAGTTTAAAAATCGGGACTAGCGGGACCTGGGGGGATTACGAGCAGTACTTC CASSLKIGTSGTWGDYEQYF
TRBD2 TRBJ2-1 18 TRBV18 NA TGTGCCAGCTCACCTGAGACTAGCGGACTTAGCTCCTACAATGAGCAGTTCTTC CASSPETSGLSSYNEQFF
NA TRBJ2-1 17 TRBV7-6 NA TGTGCCAGCAGCTTAGCTCATCTATATATAGATAATAGTGAGCAGTTCTTC CASSLAHLYIDNSEQFF
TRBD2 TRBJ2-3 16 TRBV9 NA TGTGCCAGCAGCGTAGAGTGCGGGAGGAGTGCAGATACGCAGTATTTT CASSVECGRSADTQYF
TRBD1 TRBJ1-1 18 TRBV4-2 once TGTGCCAGCAGCCAAGAGCCCCACGCACAGGGGGAGGACACTGAAGCTTTCTTT CASSQEPHAQGEDTEAFF
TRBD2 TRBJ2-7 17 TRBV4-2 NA TGTGCCAGCAGCTCCAGTCACGGAATAGCGGGATCCTACGAGCAGTACTTC CASSSSHGIAGSYEQYF
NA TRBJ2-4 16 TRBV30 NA TGTGCCTGGAGCAGGGACTCGACCCTAGCCAAAAACATTCAGTACTTC CAWSRDSTLAKNIQYF
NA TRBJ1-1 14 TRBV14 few TGTGCCAGCAGCCCTAGGGGGGGTGACACTGAAGCTTTCTTT CASSPRGGDTEAFF
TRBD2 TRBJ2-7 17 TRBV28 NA TGTGCCAGCAGTCCGCGAGGGCAGGGAGGGAGGACCTACGAGCAGTACTTC CASSPRGQGGRTYEQYF
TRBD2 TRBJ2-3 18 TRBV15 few TGTGCCACCAGCAGAGTTCGGGGGAGCGGGATTCCCACAGATACGCAGTATTTT CATSRVRGSGIPTDTQYF